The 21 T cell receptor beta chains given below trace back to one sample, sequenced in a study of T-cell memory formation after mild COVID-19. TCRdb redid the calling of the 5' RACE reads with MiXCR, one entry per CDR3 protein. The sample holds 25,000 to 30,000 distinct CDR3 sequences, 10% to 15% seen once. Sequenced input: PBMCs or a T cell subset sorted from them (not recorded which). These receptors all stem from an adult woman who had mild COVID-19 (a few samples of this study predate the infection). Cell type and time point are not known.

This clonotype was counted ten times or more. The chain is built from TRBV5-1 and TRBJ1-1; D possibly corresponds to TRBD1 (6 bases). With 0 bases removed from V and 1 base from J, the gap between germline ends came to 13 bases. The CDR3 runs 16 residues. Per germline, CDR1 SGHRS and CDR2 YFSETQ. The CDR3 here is CASSLASGAGNTEAFF. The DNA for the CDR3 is TGCGCCAGCAGCTTGGCTTCGGGGGCAGGGAACACTGAAGCTTTCTTT. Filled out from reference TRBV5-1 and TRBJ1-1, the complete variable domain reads KAGVTQTPRYLIKTRGQQVTLSCSPISGHRSVSWYQQTPGQGLQFLFEYFSETQRNKGNFPGRFSGRQFSNSRSEMNVSTLELGDSALYLCASSLASGAGNTEAFFGQGTRLTVV.

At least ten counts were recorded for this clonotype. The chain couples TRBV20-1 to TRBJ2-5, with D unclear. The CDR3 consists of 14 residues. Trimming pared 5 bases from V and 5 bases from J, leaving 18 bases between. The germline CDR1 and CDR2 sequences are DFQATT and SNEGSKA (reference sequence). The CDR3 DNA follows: TGCAGTGCTCCCCTTTCCTCTATCTTGGAGACCCAGTACTTC. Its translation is CSAPLSSILETQYF.

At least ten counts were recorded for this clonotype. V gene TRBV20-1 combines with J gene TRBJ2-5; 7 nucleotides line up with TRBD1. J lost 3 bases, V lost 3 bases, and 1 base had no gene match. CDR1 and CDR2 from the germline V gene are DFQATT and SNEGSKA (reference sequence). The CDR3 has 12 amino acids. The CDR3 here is CSARGQKETQYF. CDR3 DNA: TGCAGTGCTAGGGGACAGAAAGAGACCCAGTACTTC.

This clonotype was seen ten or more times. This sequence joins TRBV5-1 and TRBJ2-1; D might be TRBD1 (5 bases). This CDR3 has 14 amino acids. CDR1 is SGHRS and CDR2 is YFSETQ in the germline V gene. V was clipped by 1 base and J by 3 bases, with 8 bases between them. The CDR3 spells CASSLPDIYNEQFF. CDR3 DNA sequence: TGCGCCAGCAGCTTGCCGGACATCTACAATGAGCAGTTCTTC.

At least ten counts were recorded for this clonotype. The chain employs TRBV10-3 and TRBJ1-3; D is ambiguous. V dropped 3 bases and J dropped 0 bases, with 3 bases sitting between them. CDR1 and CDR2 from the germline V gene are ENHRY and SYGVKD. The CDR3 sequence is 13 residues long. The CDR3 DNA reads TGTGCCATCAGTGACTCCTCTGGAAACACCATATATTTT. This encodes CAISDSSGNTIYF.

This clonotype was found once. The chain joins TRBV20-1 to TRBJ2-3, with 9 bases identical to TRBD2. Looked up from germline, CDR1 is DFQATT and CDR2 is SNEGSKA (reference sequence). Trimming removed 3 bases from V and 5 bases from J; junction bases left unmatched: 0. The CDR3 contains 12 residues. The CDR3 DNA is TGCAGTGCTAGGCGGGGGGGAGATACGCAGTATTTT. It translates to CSARRGGDTQYF.

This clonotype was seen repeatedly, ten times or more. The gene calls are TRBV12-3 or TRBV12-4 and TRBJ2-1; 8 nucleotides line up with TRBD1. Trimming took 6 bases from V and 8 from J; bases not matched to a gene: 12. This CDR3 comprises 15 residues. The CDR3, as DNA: TGTGCCAGCAGACCGGGACAGGTGACATTGGATGAGCAGTTCTTC. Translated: CASRPGQVTLDEQFF.

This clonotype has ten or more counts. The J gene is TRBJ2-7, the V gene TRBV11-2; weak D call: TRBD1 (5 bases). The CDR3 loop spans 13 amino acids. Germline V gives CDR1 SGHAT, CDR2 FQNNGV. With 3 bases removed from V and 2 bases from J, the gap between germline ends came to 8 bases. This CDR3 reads CASSLLGAYEQYF. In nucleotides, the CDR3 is TGTGCCAGCAGCTTGTTAGGGGCCTACGAGCAGTACTTC. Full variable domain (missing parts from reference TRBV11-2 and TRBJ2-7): EAGVAQSPRYKIIEKRQSVAFWCNPISGHATLYWYQQILGQGPKLLIQFQNNGVVDDSQLPKDRFSAERLKGVDSTLKIQPAKLEDSAVYLCASSLLGAYEQYFGPGTRLTVT.

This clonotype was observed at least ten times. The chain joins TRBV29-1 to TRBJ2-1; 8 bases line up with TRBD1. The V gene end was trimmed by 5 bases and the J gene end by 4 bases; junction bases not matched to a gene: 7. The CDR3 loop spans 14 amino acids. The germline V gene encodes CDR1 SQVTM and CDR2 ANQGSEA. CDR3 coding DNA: TGCAGCGTTCTGGAGGGACAGGTTTACAATGAGCAGTTCTTC. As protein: CSVLEGQVYNEQFF.

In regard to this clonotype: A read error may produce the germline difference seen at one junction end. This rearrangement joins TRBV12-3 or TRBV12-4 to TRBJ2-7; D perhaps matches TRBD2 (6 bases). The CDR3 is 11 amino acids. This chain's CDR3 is CASSLRGSRNF. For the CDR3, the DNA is TGTGCCAGCAGTTTACGGGGGTCCAGGAACTTC.

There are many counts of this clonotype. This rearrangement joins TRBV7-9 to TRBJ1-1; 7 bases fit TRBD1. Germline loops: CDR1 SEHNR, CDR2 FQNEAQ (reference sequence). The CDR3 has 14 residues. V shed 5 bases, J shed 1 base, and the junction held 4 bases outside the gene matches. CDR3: CASSKGARNTEAFF. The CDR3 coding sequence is TGTGCCAGCAGCAAGGGGGCCAGGAACACTGAAGCTTTCTTT.

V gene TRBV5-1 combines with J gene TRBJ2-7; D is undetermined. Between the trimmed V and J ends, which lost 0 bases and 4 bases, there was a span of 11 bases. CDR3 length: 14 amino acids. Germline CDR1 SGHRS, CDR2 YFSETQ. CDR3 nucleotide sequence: TGCGCCAGCAGCTTGGCCGTGGGGATTTACGAGCAGTACTTC. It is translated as CASSLAVGIYEQYF.

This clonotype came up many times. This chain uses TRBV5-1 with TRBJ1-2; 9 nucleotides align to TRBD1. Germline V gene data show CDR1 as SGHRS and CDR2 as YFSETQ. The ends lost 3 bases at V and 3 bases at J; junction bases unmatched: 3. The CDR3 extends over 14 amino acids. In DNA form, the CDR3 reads TGCGCCAGCAGCTCACAGGGGGCAGACTATGGCTACACCTTC. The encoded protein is CASSSQGADYGYTF.

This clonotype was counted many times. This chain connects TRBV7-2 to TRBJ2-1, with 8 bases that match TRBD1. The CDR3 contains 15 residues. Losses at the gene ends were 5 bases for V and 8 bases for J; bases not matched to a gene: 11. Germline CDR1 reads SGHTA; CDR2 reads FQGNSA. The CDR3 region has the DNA TGTGCCAGCAGCAAGGACAGGGAGCCGGTGTATGAGCAGTTCTTC. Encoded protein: CASSKDREPVYEQFF. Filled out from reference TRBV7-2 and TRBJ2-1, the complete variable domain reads GAGVSQSPSNKVTEKGKDVELRCDPISGHTALYWYRQSLGQGLEFLIYFQGNSAPDKSGLPSDRFSAERTGGSVSTLTIQRTQQEDSAVYLCASSKDREPVYEQFFGPGTRLTVL.

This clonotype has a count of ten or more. CDR3 DNA sequence: TGTGCCAGCAGCTTGAGGGGATACAATGAGCAGTTCTTC. Translated, it gives CASSLRGYNEQFF. The V gene is TRBV7-2, the J gene TRBJ2-1, with D possibly being TRBD1 or TRBD2 (5 bases each). Germline CDR1 reads SGHTA; CDR2 reads FQGNSA. The CDR3 covers 13 residues. V was shortened by 3 bases and J by 4 bases, with 7 bases between the two germline ends.

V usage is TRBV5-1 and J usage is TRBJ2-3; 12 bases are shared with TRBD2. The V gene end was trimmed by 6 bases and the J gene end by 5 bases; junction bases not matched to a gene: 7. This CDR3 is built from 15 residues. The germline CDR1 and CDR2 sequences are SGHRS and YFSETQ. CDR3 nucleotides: TGCGCCAGCACCTTACTAGCGGGAGGAGGAGATACGCAGTATTTT. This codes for CASTLLAGGGDTQYF. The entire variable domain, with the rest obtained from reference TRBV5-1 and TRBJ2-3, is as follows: KAGVTQTPRYLIKTRGQQVTLSCSPISGHRSVSWYQQTPGQGLQFLFEYFSETQRNKGNFPGRFSGRQFSNSRSEMNVSTLELGDSALYLCASTLLAGGGDTQYFGPGTRLTVL.

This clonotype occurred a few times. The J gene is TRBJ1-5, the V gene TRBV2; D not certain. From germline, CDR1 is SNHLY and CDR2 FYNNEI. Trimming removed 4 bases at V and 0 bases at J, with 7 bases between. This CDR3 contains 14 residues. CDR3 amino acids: CASSAGYSNQPQHF. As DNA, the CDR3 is TGTGCCAGCAGTGCGGGGTATAGCAATCAGCCCCAGCATTTT.

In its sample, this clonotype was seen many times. The CDR3 region is CASSPVMGGDNEQFF. CDR3 DNA: TGTGCCAGCAGCCCGGTGATGGGCGGCGACAATGAGCAGTTCTTC. The chain is built from TRBV7-9 and TRBJ2-1; D not certain. Germline loops: CDR1 SEHNR, CDR2 FQNEAQ (reference sequence). This CDR3 is 15 amino acids long. Trimming shortened V by 5 bases and J by 5 bases, and 16 bases separated the two germline ends.

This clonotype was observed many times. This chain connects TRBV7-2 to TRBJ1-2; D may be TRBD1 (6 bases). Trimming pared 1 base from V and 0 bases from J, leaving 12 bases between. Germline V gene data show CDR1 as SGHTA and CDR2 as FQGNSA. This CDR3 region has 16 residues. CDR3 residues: CASSLGAGASNYGYTF. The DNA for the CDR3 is TGTGCCAGCAGCTTAGGGGCAGGGGCCTCTAACTATGGCTACACCTTC.

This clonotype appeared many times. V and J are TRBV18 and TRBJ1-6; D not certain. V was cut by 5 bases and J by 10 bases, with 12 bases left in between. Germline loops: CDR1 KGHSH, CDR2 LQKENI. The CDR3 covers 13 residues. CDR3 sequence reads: CASSEGSGSPLHF. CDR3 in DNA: TGTGCCAGCTCAGAAGGGTCTGGATCACCCCTCCACTTT.

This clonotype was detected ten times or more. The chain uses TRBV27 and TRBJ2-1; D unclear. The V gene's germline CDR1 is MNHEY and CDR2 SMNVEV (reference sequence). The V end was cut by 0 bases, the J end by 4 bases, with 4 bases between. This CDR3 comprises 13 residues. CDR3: CASSLSVYNEQFF. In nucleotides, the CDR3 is TGTGCCAGCAGTTTATCGGTGTACAATGAGCAGTTCTTC.